Listed below are T cell receptor beta chains from one sample, sequenced in a study of T cell clones after liver transplantation. Sequenced by immunoSEQ multiplex PCR; TCRdb stores in-frame clones only, minus some. The data show roughly 10,000 clones, about 78% seen once. This specimen consisted of CD8+ T cells from blood, obtained at the 22-month timepoint. The receptors derive from a human patient who received a liver transplant. Part of the T cell pool may stem from the graft donor. The CDR3 runs from the conserved cysteine through the conserved F or W. The D gene is left open where the match is weak.

d_call j_call v_call cdr3_aa
. TRBJ1-2 TRBV27 CASSFSRTNYGYTF
TRBD1 TRBJ1-1 TRBV28 CASAGTGDTEAFF
. TRBJ1-2 TRBV6-1 CASSEAGESNYGYTF
. TRBJ1-3 TRBV19 CASSMGEGPSGNTIYF
. TRBJ2-3 TRBV27 CASSLAGATDTQYF
TRBD1 TRBJ1-2 TRBV28 CASRSPRDSPYGYTF
. TRBJ2-3 TRBV4-1 CASSQETGEGGTQYF
TRBD2 TRBJ2-2 TRBV4-1 CASRGGLTGELFF
. TRBJ1-1 TRBV6-1 CASSGLGGWLGTEAFF
. TRBJ2-1 TRBV28 CASSPVWGNNEQFF
. TRBJ1-4 TRBV9 CASSASGTTNEKLFF
TRBD1 TRBJ2-7 TRBV14 CASSQDLDRGHEQYF
TRBD2 TRBJ2-5 TRBV7-2 CASSLGPPGLAGVAETQYF
TRBD1 TRBJ2-7 TRBV19 CASSQTGTGVYEQYF
. TRBJ2-7 TRBV7-8 CASSPRGENYEQYF
. TRBJ2-7 TRBV20-1 CSANPEQYF
TRBD1 TRBJ2-7 TRBV18 CASSLRDRPYEQYF
TRBD1 TRBJ2-5 TRBV29-1 CSVKKTGGIGETQYF
. TRBJ2-5 TRBV7-8 CASSLLPGISQETQYF
. TRBJ1-5 TRBV19 CASSIVPTGNQPQHF
TRBD1 TRBJ2-2 TRBV5-6 CASSLRQGLGTGELFF
. TRBJ1-6 TRBV9 CASSAGMGLSSPLHF
TRBD1 TRBJ2-7 TRBV6-5 CASSDRGDEQYF
. TRBJ2-2 TRBV19 CASMLPNTGELFF
TRBD1 TRBJ2-7 TRBV28 CASSLTLGTGGIEQYF
. TRBJ2-7 TRBV2 CASSDGGLSYEQYF
. TRBJ2-1 TRBV11-2 CASSLKASRANEQFF
TRBD1 TRBJ2-3 TRBV5-4 CASSLTGVGTDTQYF
. TRBJ1-1 TRBV5-1 CASSLEVDTEAFF
. TRBJ2-7 TRBV5-1 CASSPTTGGAYEQYF
. TRBJ2-2 TRBV9 CASSVEGRVTGELFF
TRBD2 TRBJ2-3 TRBV19 CASSMRASGRTDTQYF
. TRBJ2-7 TRBV7-9 CASSTPGRGEQYF
. TRBJ1-1 TRBV19 CASTGPQVAFF
. TRBJ2-7 TRBV7-6 CASSLTTYEQYF
TRBD1 TRBJ2-7 TRBV7-9 CASSLEAGQGVYEQYF
TRBD1 TRBJ1-1 TRBV7-9 CASRTTGDNSEAFF
. TRBJ2-1 TRBV10-3 CAISESNNEQFF
. TRBJ1-2 TRBV4-1 CASSQRGTGNYGYTF
. TRBJ2-7 TRBV27 CASSFGAPQLGLQQYF
TRBD1 TRBJ2-4 TRBV4-1 CASSQAFDLGQVSF
TRBD2 TRBJ2-2 TRBV28 CVTRAAGAGELFF
. TRBJ2-7 TRBV4-1 CASSQDPGFSSYEQYF
TRBD1 TRBJ2-2 TRBV7-9 CASSFQGVVSNTGELFF
TRBD1 TRBJ1-2 TRBV5-6 CASSSDRAHLNYGYTF
. TRBJ2-3 TRBV30 CAWGWTASTDTQYF
TRBD2 TRBJ2-7 TRBV11-2 CASSLGTSGYEQYF
. TRBJ2-7 TRBV5-6 CASSLGLSSYEQYF
. TRBJ1-6 TRBV2 CASRDGGDGSPLHF
. TRBJ1-5 TRBV6-5 CASSPFMEGHQPQHF
TRBD1 TRBJ2-3 TRBV28 CASRLTTGGDTQYF
. TRBJ2-7 TRBV28 CASSLGGYEQYF
. TRBJ2-7 TRBV18 CASSLLHRTNPSYEQYF